Below, one TCR beta chain is given with its context. The data are from a study of blood T cell repertoires in COVID-19. Whole-study context: Sources were T cells, B-cell-depleted T cells, or PBMCs; the material itself was cDNA or gDNA.

Those who participated ranged in age from roughly 18 to 100 years and resided in about two dozen US areas. Authors' data handling: Using reference gene primer amplification, nucleated cell counts were estimated. This table comes from immunoSEQ multiplex PCR, and its TCRdb copy is limited to in-frame clones, with some not included. V and J calls and clone size come straight from that table; D and trimming were deduced from the DNA. This table has over 50,000 clones, around 80% appearing once. Between the trimmed V and J ends, which lost 5 bases and 0 bases, there was a span of 11 bases. Germline CDR1 and CDR2: LNHDA and SQIVND (reference sequence). The CDR3 is made up of 15 amino acids.

The gene calls are TRBV19 and TRBJ2-4; D might be TRBD1 (6 bases). Sequencing was performed on PBMCs or T cells enriched from blood (not recorded which). This clonotype originated in a woman aged 35 to 49 with acute COVID-19. CDR3: CASSLVQGAKNIQYF. As DNA, the CDR3 is TGTGCCAGTAGTCTAGTACAGGGAGCCAAAAACATTCAGTACTTC.